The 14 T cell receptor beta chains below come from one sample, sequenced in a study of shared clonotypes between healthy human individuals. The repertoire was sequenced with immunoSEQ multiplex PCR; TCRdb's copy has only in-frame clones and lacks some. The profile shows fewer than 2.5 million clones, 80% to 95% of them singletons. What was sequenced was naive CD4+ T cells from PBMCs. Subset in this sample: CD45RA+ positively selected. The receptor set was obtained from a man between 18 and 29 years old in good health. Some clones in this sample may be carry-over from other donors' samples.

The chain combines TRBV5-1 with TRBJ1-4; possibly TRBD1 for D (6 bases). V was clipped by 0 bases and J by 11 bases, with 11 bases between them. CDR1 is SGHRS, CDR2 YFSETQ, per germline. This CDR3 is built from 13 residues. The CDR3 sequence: CASSLEVGQKLFF. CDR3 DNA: TGCGCCAGCAGCTTGGAAGTTGGACAGAAACTGTTTTTT.

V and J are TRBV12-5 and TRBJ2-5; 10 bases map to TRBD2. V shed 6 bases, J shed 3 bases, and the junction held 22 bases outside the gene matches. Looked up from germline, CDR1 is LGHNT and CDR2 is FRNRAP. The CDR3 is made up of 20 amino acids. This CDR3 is CASGGASGAGLAGAEETQYF. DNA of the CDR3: TGTGCTAGTGGAGGGGCCAGCGGCGCTGGGCTAGCGGGAGCGGAAGAGACCCAGTACTTC.

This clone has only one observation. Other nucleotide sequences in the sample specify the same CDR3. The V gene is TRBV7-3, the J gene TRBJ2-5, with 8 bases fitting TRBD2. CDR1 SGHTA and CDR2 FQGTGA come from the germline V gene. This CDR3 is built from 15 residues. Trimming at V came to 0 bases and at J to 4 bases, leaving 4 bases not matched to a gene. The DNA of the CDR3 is TGTGCCAGCAGCTTAACCAGCGGGAGTGGAGAGACCCAGTACTTC. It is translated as CASSLTSGSGETQYF.

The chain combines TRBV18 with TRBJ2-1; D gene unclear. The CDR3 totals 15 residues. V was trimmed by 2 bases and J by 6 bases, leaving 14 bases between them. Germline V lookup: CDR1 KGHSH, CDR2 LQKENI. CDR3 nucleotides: TGTGCCAGCTCACCAGAGTGGGATTGGGTCAATGAGCAGTTCTTC. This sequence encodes CASSPEWDWVNEQFF.

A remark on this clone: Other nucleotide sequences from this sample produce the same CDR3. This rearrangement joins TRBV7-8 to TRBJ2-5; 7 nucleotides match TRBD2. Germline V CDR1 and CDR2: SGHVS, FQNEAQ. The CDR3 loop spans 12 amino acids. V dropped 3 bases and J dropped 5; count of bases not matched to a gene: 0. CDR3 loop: CASSFGGETQYF. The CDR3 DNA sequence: TGTGCCAGCAGCTTCGGGGGGGAGACCCAGTACTTC.

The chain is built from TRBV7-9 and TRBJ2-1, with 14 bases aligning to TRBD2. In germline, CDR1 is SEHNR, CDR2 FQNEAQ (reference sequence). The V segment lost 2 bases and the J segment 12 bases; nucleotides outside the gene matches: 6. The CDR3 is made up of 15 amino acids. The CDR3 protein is CASSLMTSGRDTQFF. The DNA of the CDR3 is TGTGCCAGCAGCTTAATGACTAGCGGGAGGGATACGCAGTTCTTC.

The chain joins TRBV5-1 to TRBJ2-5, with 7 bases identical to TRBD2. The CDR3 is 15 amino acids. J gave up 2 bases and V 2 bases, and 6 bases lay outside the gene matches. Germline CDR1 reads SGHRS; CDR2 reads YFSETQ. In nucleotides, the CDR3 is TGCGCCAGCAGCTTCCCGGGCGGGGGTCAAGAGACCCAGTACTTC. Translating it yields CASSFPGGGQETQYF.

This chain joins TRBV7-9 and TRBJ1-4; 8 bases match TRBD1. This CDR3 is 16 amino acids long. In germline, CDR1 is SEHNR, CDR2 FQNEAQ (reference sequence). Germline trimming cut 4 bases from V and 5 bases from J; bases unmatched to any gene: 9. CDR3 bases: TGTGCCAGCAGCTCCTTTGGGACAGGTCAGAATGAAAAACTGTTTTTT. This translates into CASSSFGTGQNEKLFF.

CDR3 nucleotide sequence: TGCGCCAGCAGCCAAGCCGGGGCGGGGGATGGGACCCAGTACTTC. Translation: CASSQAGAGDGTQYF. The V gene is TRBV4-1, the J gene TRBJ2-5; 7 positions agree with TRBD2. Germline trimming cut 1 base from V and 7 bases from J; bases unmatched to any gene: 9. This CDR3 has 15 amino acids. Germline CDR1 reads MGHRA; CDR2 reads YSYEKL.

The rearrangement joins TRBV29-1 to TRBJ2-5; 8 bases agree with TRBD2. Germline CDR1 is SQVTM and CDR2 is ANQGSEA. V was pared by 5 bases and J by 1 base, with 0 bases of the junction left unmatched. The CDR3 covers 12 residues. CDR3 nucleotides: TGCAGCGTTCTAGCGGGCCAAGAGACCCAGTACTTC. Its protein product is CSVLAGQETQYF.

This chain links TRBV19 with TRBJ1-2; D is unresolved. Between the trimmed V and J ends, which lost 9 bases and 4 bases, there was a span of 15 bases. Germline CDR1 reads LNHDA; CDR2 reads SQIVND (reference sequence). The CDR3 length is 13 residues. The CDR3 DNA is TGTGCCAGCCGGAGGGAGCGGACCTATGGCTACACCTTC. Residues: CASRRERTYGYTF.

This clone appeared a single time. CDR3 protein: CASSGPGSTRGVEQFF. CDR3 coding DNA: TGTGCCAGTAGTGGCCCCGGCTCAACTAGGGGTGTTGAGCAGTTCTTC. This sequence joins TRBV19 and TRBJ2-1, with D possibly called TRBD1 or TRBD2 (5 bases each). CDR3 length equals 16 residues. Per the germline V gene, CDR1 is LNHDA and CDR2 is SQIVND (reference sequence). V lost 5 bases and J lost 9, with 23 bases in between.

The CDR3 DNA reads TGCAGCGTCAACTCAGAGGATACGCAGTATTTT. This gives the protein CSVNSEDTQYF. This sequence joins TRBV29-1 and TRBJ2-3; D not certain. The CDR3 sequence is 11 residues long. Trimming removed 6 bases at V and 6 bases at J, with 10 bases between. Per germline, CDR1 SQVTM and CDR2 ANQGSEA.

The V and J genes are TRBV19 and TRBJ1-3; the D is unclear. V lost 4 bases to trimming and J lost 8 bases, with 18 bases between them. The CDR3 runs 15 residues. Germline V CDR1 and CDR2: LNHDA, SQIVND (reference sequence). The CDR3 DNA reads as TGTGCCAGTAGTAAGGAGCGGGGTCCCCGGGACACCATATATTTT. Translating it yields CASSKERGPRDTIYF.